This TCR beta chain comes out of a study of blood T cells in healthy people across ages. Overall study results and limits: Whereas aged donors had fewer naive CD4+ cells, long-lived donors had more of them and higher diversity.

This CDR3 contains 11 residues. The junction had 2 bases not matched to a gene; V was cut back by 3 bases and J by 9 bases. The V gene's germline CDR1 is DFQATT and CDR2 SNEGSKA (reference sequence). Healthy Caucasian individuals from Russia aged about 6 to 95 served as donors. Concerning this clonotype itself: The target antigen is unknown.

The authors ran a second PCR of roughly 6 to 12 cycles using a sample-barcoded 5' primer and a J-beta primer mix. Each sample provided no less than 2.5 million CDR3-containing paired-end reads. From the 5' RACE reads, TCRdb called clonotypes with MiXCR, one entry per CDR3 protein. Here the sample spans fewer than 2 million distinct CDR3 sequences, about two fifths being singletons. Sequenced: blood. The clonotype was recovered from a human donor in good health. J is TRBJ2-1 and V is TRBV20-1, with 7 bases matching TRBD1. CDR3 in amino acids: CSARGQTEQFF. CDR3 nucleotide sequence: TGCAGTGCTAGGGGACAGACTGAGCAGTTCTTC.